This T cell receptor (beta chain) appears in the sequencing data of a study of PD-1 blockade in classical Hodgkin lymphoma (TCRdb year 2020). General notes on the study: Nivolumab dosing was 3 mg/kg intravenously every 2 weeks, continuing until either disease progression or unacceptable toxicity. To define a peripheral blood immune signature of response to PD-1 blockade in classical Hodgkin lymphoma, the study combined TCR beta sequencing with CyTOF. The investigation overall reported the following: Among trial patients, those achieving complete response had baseline diversity similar to that of newly diagnosed patients, while diversity was significantly lower in partial responders and progressors. By C4D1, a significant rise was seen in CD4+ TCR diversity but not in CD8+ TCR diversity (p=0.0027 vs p=0.16), and the rise was most apparent among complete responders (p=0.02). The study covered only a single clinical trial cohort, and the causes of the repertoire differences, possibly disease activity or prior therapy, were still not defined. Diversity was lower in patients who began nivolumab less than 1 year after ASCT, so these patients were left out of later analyses to avoid confounding by immune reconstitution. Newly diagnosed patients were reported to have lower baseline TCR diversity than healthy donors, and relapsed/refractory patients were reported to have lower baseline TCR diversity still.

The Qiagen DNeasy kit was used to extract genomic DNA both from unsorted PBMCs and from the negatively selected CD4+ and CD8+ fractions. TCR beta CDR3 regions were amplified by immunoSEQ multiplex PCR using primers annealing to V and J segments. A synthetic immune receptor repertoire was used to minimize amplification bias, and any residual bias was removed computationally once sequencing was done. The authors' analysis ran thus. Repertoire diversity was quantified as the Shannon entropy index using custom Python scripts. Unsorted, CD4+ and CD8+ repertoires were examined separately, except in combined analyses, for which CD4+ and CD8+ sequences were merged in silico. Clonal expansion was defined as a frequency increase of at least 2-fold after treatment compared with C1D1, and clones undetected at baseline were assigned a pseudocount of 0.5. Singleton clones were defined as clones with 0 or 1 copy at C1D1, and non-singleton clones were defined as clones with 2 or more copies. Clones expanded in unsorted samples were annotated as CD4+, CD8+ or unknown by matching protein sequences in sorted samples from the same patient. Wilcoxon tests on paired samples were used to test changes in diversity from C1D1 to C4D1. The table was pulled from immuneACCESS by TCRdb, which kept in-frame rearrangements only. Such tables lose some clones; where checked, under half of the loss comes from unresolved V genes, and the rest has no known cause. V and J calls and clone size are given by that table; D and trimming were obtained from the DNA. A total of approximately 21,000 clones appear in this sample, 74% of them only once. The ten biggest clones cover about 22% of the sample.

In the case of this clone: The antigen this receptor binds is unknown. Base qualities are missing; no much larger clone stands one base away.

Reading the label with the study, this specimen's time point is: cycle 1 day 1 (C1D1), immediately before nivolumab initiation. Every trial patient had relapsed after autologous stem cell transplantation, and cohorts A, B and C differed in prior brentuximab vedotin exposure. The trial cohort included around 56 patients with relapsed/refractory classical Hodgkin lymphoma, and each patient had a best overall response of complete response, partial response or progressive disease. Single-agent nivolumab was administered to trial patients in the multi-cohort phase II CheckMate 205 trial. An independent review committee assessed best overall response by applying the 2007 International Working Group response criteria. PBMCs from the trial were collected at three points: immediately before nivolumab initiation (C1D1), and during therapy at cycle 2 day 1 and cycle 4 day 1. After peripheral blood was drawn into 8 mL Vacutainer Cell Preparation Tubes, PBMCs were isolated by centrifugation and then cryopreserved.

The cysteine opens and the phenylalanine closes a CDR3 of 15 amino acids. The DNA shown is the 45-base CDR3, in frame from base 1. Trimming takes 3 bases off V and 0 bases off J; junction bases not matched to a gene: 3. CDR1 SGHNT and CDR2 YENEEA are derived from the germline V gene. Sequencing was performed on peripheral blood mononuclear cells (PBMCs), taken at baseline. The sequence derives from a human donor with classical Hodgkin lymphoma. The chain uses TRBV11-3 and TRBJ2-3; 7 central nucleotides agree with TRBD2. The DNA sequence is given as TGTGCCAGCAGCTTTGAGGGAGGGAGCACAGATACGCAGTATTTT. This yields the protein CASSFEGGSTDTQYF. Outside the CDR3, residues come from the reference TRBV11-3 and TRBJ2-3 proteins, so the full variable domain is: EAGVVQSPRYKIIEKKQPVAFWCNPISGHNTLYWYLQNLGQGPELLIRYENEEAVDDSQLPKDRFSAERLKGVDSTLKIQPAELGDSAVYLCASSFEGGSTDTQYFGPGTRLTVL.